This TCR beta chain was captured by sequencing in a study of cytomegalovirus exposure and HLA in healthy donors. Study at large: Earlier findings included about 120 million unique TCR beta sequences obtained from 170 million or so T cells.

The PCR was carried out with 60 Vbeta primers and 13 Jbeta primers. Libraries were prepared by immunoSEQ multiplex PCR; TCRdb keeps only in-frame clonotypes and omits some of them. The data show under 140,000 clones, approximately 79% seen once. The CDR3 spans 16 residues. V was pared by 6 bases and J by 3 bases, with 11 bases of the junction left unmatched. The germline CDR1 and CDR2 sequences are WSHSY and SAAADI. The chain has TRBV10-2 and TRBJ2-1; 7 bases are a match to TRBD1. The origin of this receptor is a man aged 30 to 39 in good health and CMV-seropositive. The sample consisted of PBMCs. The CDR3 protein is CASREDRRRFYNEQFF. In DNA form, the CDR3 reads TGCGCCAGCAGGGAGGACAGGCGTCGTTTCTACAATGAGCAGTTCTTC.